This T cell receptor beta chain was retrieved from a study of cytomegalovirus exposure and HLA in healthy donors (dated by TCRdb to 2016 to 2017). Background for the entire study: An earlier analysis of under 600 of the donors reported about 290 Gb of sequence data and approximately 110 million unique TCR beta sequences from roughly 180 million T cells. An early release covering 550 to 700 HLA-typed donors comprised 250 to 350 gigabases of sequencing data and tens of millions of unique TCR sequences. Among the roughly 400 genotyped donors, 81% belonged to the genetic ancestry cluster associated with self-reported Caucasian donors. The study aimed to test whether cataloging public T cell receptors could reveal signatures of past pathogen exposure. The study profiled the T cell repertoires of about 720 subjects by immunosequencing and related them to cytomegalovirus serostatus. In addition to the first cohort of approximately 650 subjects, a separate validation cohort of approximately 110 different subjects was used. To predict cytomegalovirus infection status, the study combined high-throughput TCR immunosequencing, statistical association of individual TCRs with disease status, and machine learning. A later analysis re-analyzed previously published TCR beta repertoires from about 730 donors and added high-resolution HLA genotyping to study TCR occurrence patterns. Rather than using new phenotypic data, the later analysis identified candidate immune exposures from TCR beta sequences and from how often those sequences occurred across donors. To decide whether each TCR beta V gene segment behaved as functional or pseudogenic, an earlier analysis of approximately 600 of the donors relied on high-throughput TCR beta sequencing. Alongside the repertoire data, information on donor age, sex, ethnicity and CMV serostatus was compiled. A later genetic analysis used genome-wide SNP genotypes for about 60% of the roughly 700 donors, treating that subset as a discovery cohort. All discovery cohort repertoires had been generated using a single sequencing platform. Class I and class II HLA loci were covered by the typing at four-digit resolution. The number of donors typed differed by locus, with roughly 629-640 for A, B, C, DRB1 and DQB1, 522 for DQA1, 600 to 610 for DPA1, and over 400 for DPB1. Several DR-DQ haplotypes were handled as single units for association and clustering because linkage in the cohort was strong. Among under 450 genotyped donors of the cohort, an average of about 240,000 unique TCR beta nucleotide sequences were sequenced per donor, roughly a sixth of them non-productive. The study at large found these results: Because the 87-base-pair reads could not distinguish some IMGT-functional V segments, including TRBV6-2 and TRBV6-3, those segments were excluded. A later genetic analysis associated a missense DCLRE1C variant with V-gene and J-gene trimming of TCR beta chains, and an independent cohort replicated the association. A later analysis found that most CMV-associated TCR beta chains appeared HLA-restricted, with HLA associations seemingly driven largely by CMV exposure. In a later analysis, the rate of TCR association differed among HLA loci, with DRB1 alleles having the most associated TCRs and HLA-C alleles having the fewest. A cluster of highly shared sequence variants was judged likely to be a technical artifact of the sequencing pipeline. A further reported finding was that TCR beta sequences accurately predicted the HLA-A and HLA-B alleles for most subjects in the first cohort. In the study, approximately 160 TCR beta chains were listed as associated with cytomegalovirus. Linkage disequilibrium might explain the correlated functional status among segregating V segments, but an unknown experimental factor could not be excluded. Because HLA typing was missing for some donors at each locus, association tests included only the typed subset. According to the authors, the approach could potentially be generalized to other disease states and immunological phenotypes. Most TCR sequences were seen in very few donors, while some public TCRs were found in many individuals. According to a later analysis, parvovirus B19, influenza, CMV and Epstein-Barr virus appeared linked to several top co-occurrence clusters. Specific HLA alleles were associated with 18,000 or so TCR beta sequences at a false discovery rate of 0.05 in a later analysis. Because counts were too low, roughly 18 rarely observed V segments, including chromosome 9 orphons, were left out of the earlier analysis of 500 to 750 of the donors. An earlier analysis of around 500 of the donors showed that most TCR beta V segments appeared in productive rearrangements either about 90% or about 30% of the time, which broadly matched IMGT annotations. Cytomegalovirus status was reported to be diagnosed by the classifier with high specificity and sensitivity in both the original and validation cohorts. Sequencing depth was assumed to be roughly uniform across donors in the presence/absence analyses, though that assumption may not hold. Compared with the 666-donor mean, donors in an Asian-associated ancestry cluster had fewer N-insertions in productive TCRs, according to a later genetic analysis. In this cohort, only TCR beta chains were sequenced, and detectable features were limited by the absence of alpha or paired-chain data. In a later analysis, HLA-associated TCR beta chains showed more clonal expansion and lower generation probabilities than non-associated chains that were equally common. When HLA alleles, especially DR and DQ, strongly co-occurred, TCR associations were difficult to assign to individual alleles. The only immune exposure information available for the cohort was CMV serostatus. In vitro tests confirmed that three of the cytomegalovirus-associated TCR beta chains recognize cytomegalovirus antigens.

Comment on this clone: Its target antigen remains unknown. The record has no base qualities; no much larger clone is one base away.

The library came from the immunoSEQ multiplex PCR assay. The multiplex PCR relied on a mix of 60 forward primers for TCR Vbeta segments and 13 reverse primers for TCR Jbeta segments. A multiplex PCR assay on genomic DNA amplified the CDR3 region of rearranged TCR beta genes. Amplified TCR beta libraries were sequenced as 87-base-pair reads on the Illumina HiSeq System. As for how the authors treated the data: A later analysis counted about 82 million unique TCR beta chains across the 640 or so repertoires, and roughly 11 million of these chains were shared by at least two donors. Raw reads were error-corrected and collapsed into unique sequences with a nearest-neighbor algorithm that merged closely related sequences to remove PCR and sequencing errors. To assign V, D and J gene segments, CDR3 sequences were aligned to IMGT reference sequences. For a sequence to be retained, a match of at least six nucleotides to both a V gene segment and a J gene segment was required. Rearrangements were classified as productive when the CDR3 lacked stop codons and remained in frame with V and J, and all other rearrangements were classified as non-productive. Following IMGT convention, CDR3 was defined as the stretch from the second conserved V-encoded cysteine up to the conserved J-encoded phenylalanine. The earlier analysis of about 570 of the donors excluded any sequence lacking an unambiguous match to a single V gene segment. In an earlier analysis of 450 to 750 of the donors, a V segment was called functional when productive rearrangements were above 56.7%, and segregating when the standard deviation between donors exceeded 5%. To diagnose cytomegalovirus status from the catalog of TCR beta chain sequences, a statistical classification framework was built. V and J gene assignment, in a later analysis, came from comparing TCR nucleotide sequences with IMGT/GENE-DB human TR gene sequences. A later analysis assigned CDR3 sequences and most-parsimonious VDJ recombination scenarios with the TCRdist pipeline. In a later analysis, every TCR beta chain was defined by the combination of its CDR3 amino acid sequence and its V-gene family, and reads without a unique V-gene family were dropped. In a later analysis, several hundred highly shared, low-generation-probability nucleotide sequences were removed to address suspected cross-contamination and a sequencing artifact. A later analysis calculated a clonal expansion index for each public chain from normalized within-repertoire ranks of inferred template counts. In a later analysis, generation probabilities were computed with a VDJ recombination model fitted to out-of-frame rearrangements, and the resulting probabilities were checked against IGoR. In a later analysis, TCR-TCR, TCR-HLA and TCR-CMV co-occurrence was scored with hypergeometric tests, and a repertoire-size bias correction was applied to TCR pairs. A later analysis estimated false discovery rates by permuting HLA or CMV assignments 20 times. In a later analysis, co-occurring TCRs were grouped using DBSCAN, with TCRdist sequence similarity added in when clustering inside HLA-allele-positive subsets. Repertoires with fewer than 30,000 or more than 120,000 public chains were left out of co-occurrence clustering, as were five repertoires with anomalous nucleotide sharing. TCRdb limited this immuneACCESS table to in-frame rearrangements with V and J called. A share of clones is missing; checked studies link under half to unresolved V genes, and the rest is unexplained. V and J calls and clone size are as listed in that table; D and trimming were resolved from the DNA. For this sample the table gives 100,000 or so clones, of which roughly three quarters were detected only once. The ten largest clones represent 9.6% of the sample.

In total, roughly 710 healthy bone marrow donors made up the cohort. Cohort members were all nominally healthy when sampled, although unrecorded immune exposures were likely present. The donor tested CMV seropositive and was one of the 289 seropositive cohort members. A peripheral blood sample was provided by each donor, and peripheral blood mononuclear cells were used for TCR beta sequencing. Genomic DNA was extracted from the blood cell samples with the Qiagen DNeasy Blood Extraction Kit. The CDR3 contains 14 residues, cysteine and phenylalanine counted. Of the read, only the CDR3 DNA is kept; its 42 bases are in frame from base 1. Looking up the germline V gene (reference sequence) yields CDR1 MNHNY and CDR2 SVGAGI. After removal of 2 bases from V and 4 bases from J, the junction retains 4 bases not matched to a gene.

The chain is encoded by TRBV6-6 joined to TRBJ1-1; 7 middle bases align to TRBD1. The source material was PBMCs. The TCR comes from a male donor in good health and CMV-seropositive. The CDR3 region has the sequence CASSYRQGSTEAFF. The DNA is TGTGCCAGCAGTTACCGACAGGGTAGCACTGAAGCTTTCTTT.